Listed below are T cell receptor beta chains from one sample, sequenced in a study of T cell responses to AZD1222 COVID-19 vaccine. Here immunoSEQ multiplex PCR was the method, and the copy in TCRdb shows in-frame clones only, minus some. Here the sample spans approximately 70,000 clones, 88% being singletons. Sequencing was performed on peripheral blood, taken 28 days after the second dose of the MenACWY control vaccine. These receptors came from an adult who received the MenACWY meningococcal vaccine as a control. The CDR3 runs from the conserved cysteine through the conserved F or W.

TRBV12-3/TRBV12-4,CASSLVGFEQYF
TRBV28,CASTGRELNTEAFF
TRBV6-1,CASSEPAGPYNEQFF
TRBV30,CAWSVSATGEQYF
TRBV14,CASSPRRLAANTGELFF
TRBV6-5,CASTTGASNQPQHF
TRBV30,CAWSTGLAPYEQYF
TRBV2,CASAGTTNTGELFF
TRBV7-2,CASSLARDGYEQYF
TRBV7-9,CASSPETPPYEQYF
TRBV10-3,CAISYGTSANTGELFF
TRBV30,CAWDVRLGETQYF
TRBV9,CASSIRSQPQHF
TRBV28,CASSSAGDDTEAFF
TRBV10-1,CASSGPGIGARSTDTQYF
TRBV2,CASAGQGIEQYF
TRBV7-9,CASSPGLNLGNTIYF
TRBV7-2,CASSLGWIGDTGELFF